The rows below give T cell receptor beta chains drawn from one sample of a study of identical twins. Each CDR3 protein gets one entry after TCRdb re-called the 5' RACE reads with MiXCR. The sample contains 450,000 or so distinct CDR3 sequences, approximately 15% of which appear only once. A further study also used this sample, focusing on yellow fever vaccine responses in identical twins.

Sequencing was done on a sample of CD4+ T cells sorted from blood. The receptors originated from a woman younger than 30 in good health. Each CDR3 is given with its conserved first and last residue. The order of the fields is clone size, V gene, J gene, D gene, CDR3 DNA, CDR3 protein. A D gene is named only where the DNA matches it firmly. Where a row states a size, it is once, few, many or the class of an expanded clone; other rows omit it.

.	TRBV29-1	TRBJ2-2	.	TGCAGCGTTGCCGGGACAACGAACACCGGGGAGCTGTTTTTT	CSVAGTTNTGELFF
.	TRBV7-3	TRBJ2-1	.	TGTGCCAGCAGGCTCTTAGACAATGAGCAGTTCTTC	CASRLLDNEQFF
.	TRBV11-2	TRBJ2-5	.	TGTGCCAGCAGCTCGGCCAAACTGAGGGAGACCCAGTACTTC	CASSSAKLRETQYF
few	TRBV7-9	TRBJ1-1	.	TGTGCCAGCAGCTTTCCGGACACCTATCAGAACACTGAAGCTTTCTTT	CASSFPDTYQNTEAFF
few	TRBV7-3	TRBJ2-3	.	TGTGCCAGCAGCTCCTTCTTTGGGGATACGCAGTATTTT	CASSSFFGDTQYF
few	TRBV7-2	TRBJ2-6	.	TGTGCCAGCAGCTTACATGGTGGATCGGCCAACTCCGTCCTGACTTTC	CASSLHGGSANSVLTF
.	TRBV7-2	TRBJ2-3	TRBD2	TGTGCCAGCAGCTCGACGACTAGCGGGAGAACAGATACGCAGTATTTT	CASSSTTSGRTDTQYF
.	TRBV14	TRBJ2-6	.	TGTGCCAGCAGCCAAAGGATGGCCACATCTGGGGCCAACGTCCTGACTTTC	CASSQRMATSGANVLTF
.	TRBV5-1	TRBJ2-1	.	TGCGCCAGCAGGACGGATGGCTCCTACAATGAGCAGTTCTTC	CASRTDGSYNEQFF
.	TRBV5-6	TRBJ2-1	.	TGTGCCAGCAGCTTTCGCCGGGCGGCCTACAATGAGCAGTTCTTC	CASSFRRAAYNEQFF
few	TRBV18	TRBJ1-2	.	TGTGCCAGCTCACCTTCGGACTATGGCTACACCTTC	CASSPSDYGYTF
.	TRBV30	TRBJ2-7	.	TGTGCCTCGGTTAGGGCTGCGCAGTACTTC	CASVRAAQYF
once	TRBV20-1	TRBJ2-7	TRBD2	TGCAGTGCTGGTGGGGCAGGGAGGGACGAGCAGTACTTC	CSAGGAGRDEQYF
.	TRBV18	TRBJ2-3	.	TGTGCCAGCTCACCGAAACTCACAGATACGCAGTATTTT	CASSPKLTDTQYF
few	TRBV7-9	TRBJ1-1	.	TGTGCCAGCAGCTTACCAGTCTCTGAAGCTTTCTTT	CASSLPVSEAFF
.	TRBV20-1	TRBJ1-3	.	TGCAGTGCAACCCGGGGCACAGCCAGGGACACCATATATTTT	CSATRGTARDTIYF
few	TRBV18	TRBJ2-3	.	TGTGCCAGCTCACCTAACGAAATTAGCACAGATACGCAGTATTTT	CASSPNEISTDTQYF
few	TRBV7-2	TRBJ2-1	TRBD2	TGTGCCAGCAGCTTAGTTGTGGGAGGACTAGCTCTCAATGAGCAGTTCTTC	CASSLVVGGLALNEQFF
few	TRBV11-3	TRBJ2-7	TRBD1	TGTGCCAGCAGCTTAAGGGTGGGAACAGGGGTGTACGAGCAGTACTTC	CASSLRVGTGVYEQYF
.	TRBV12-3/TRBV12-4	TRBJ1-2	.	TGTGCCAGCACCATGCGGCCGGGAGGCTACACCTTC	CASTMRPGGYTF
.	TRBV7-8	TRBJ2-5	.	TGTGCCAGCAGCCCTCAGGGAGTAGGAGAGACCCAGTACTTC	CASSPQGVGETQYF
.	TRBV2	TRBJ2-1	.	TGTGCCAGCAGTGAAAGGGAAGGCCTCGGTTTGGGAAAGTTCTTC	CASSEREGLGLGKFF
.	TRBV12-3/TRBV12-4	TRBJ1-5	TRBD1	TGTGCCAGCAGTTTAAGGGACAGGGTACAGCCCCAGCATTTT	CASSLRDRVQPQHF
few	TRBV20-1	TRBJ2-1	.	TGCAGTGCTAAGAACCTAGGGATGGGGAATGAGCAGTTCTTC	CSAKNLGMGNEQFF
few	TRBV7-8	TRBJ2-2	TRBD1	TGTGCCAGCAGCTGGGGACAGGGGTGGATCGGGGAGCTGTTTTTT	CASSWGQGWIGELFF
.	TRBV6-5	TRBJ2-1	TRBD2	TGTGCCAGCAGTTGGTCGGGACTAGCGGGAGCCAATGAGCAGTTCTTC	CASSWSGLAGANEQFF
many	TRBV28	TRBJ2-3	.	TGTGCCAGCAGAACTACGCGGATCACAGATACGCAGTATTTT	CASRTTRITDTQYF
few	TRBV27	TRBJ1-1	.	TGTGCCAGCAGTTTAGAAATCTGGACTGAAGCTTTCTTT	CASSLEIWTEAFF
few	TRBV6-4	TRBJ1-3	.	TGTGCCAGCAGGGAGGGACACAACTCTGGAAACACCATATATTTT	CASREGHNSGNTIYF
.	TRBV27	TRBJ2-2	.	TGTGCCAGCAGTTTCGGGCAGACCCTGTCCGGGGAGCTGTTTTTT	CASSFGQTLSGELFF
.	TRBV28	TRBJ2-4	.	TGTGCCAGCAGCATCATACAGGGTACAGACATTCAGTACTTC	CASSIIQGTDIQYF
many	TRBV12-3/TRBV12-4	TRBJ2-5	TRBD1	TGTGCCAGCAGTCAAAGGGACAGGGGCACCCAGTACTTC	CASSQRDRGTQYF
few	TRBV20-1	TRBJ2-7	TRBD1	TGCAGTGCTAGAACCGGGACAGGGGGATACGAGCAGTACTTC	CSARTGTGGYEQYF
.	TRBV9	TRBJ2-4	.	TGTGCCAGCGGAAAGGATGTTCTCGACATTCAGTACTTC	CASGKDVLDIQYF
few	TRBV6-2/TRBV6-3	TRBJ2-3	.	TGTGCCAGCAGTTACTCGATGGGCCTTACAGATACGCAGTATTTT	CASSYSMGLTDTQYF
.	TRBV27	TRBJ2-7	.	TGTGCCAGCGCAGAACCAGGGTGGCAGGGGAGGGAGCAGTACTTC	CASAEPGWQGREQYF
.	TRBV5-1	TRBJ2-5	.	TGCGCCAGCAGCTTGGATGACAGTACACAGACCCAGTACTTC	CASSLDDSTQTQYF
.	TRBV9	TRBJ2-1	.	TGTGCCAGCAGCGTAGTAGCTTCTGGGAATGAGCAGTTCTTC	CASSVVASGNEQFF
.	TRBV19	TRBJ2-1	.	TGTGCCAGTAGTACCCTCCCGACAGGCGAGCAGTTCTTC	CASSTLPTGEQFF
.	TRBV27	TRBJ1-4	TRBD1	TGTGCCAGCAAGAAGGGACAGGGGAATGAAAAACTGTTTTTT	CASKKGQGNEKLFF
many	TRBV7-2	TRBJ1-3	.	TGTGCCAGCAGCTTTGACAGAACCTCTGGAAACACCATATATTTT	CASSFDRTSGNTIYF
.	TRBV10-3	TRBJ2-1	.	TGTGCCATCAGTGGGTGGGGCAGGGACGGGAAGTACAATGAGCAGTTCTTC	CAISGWGRDGKYNEQFF
few	TRBV7-2	TRBJ2-1	TRBD2	TGTGCCAGCAGCCGCGTGCTAAGCGGGAACTATGAGCAGTTCTTC	CASSRVLSGNYEQFF
.	TRBV6-2/TRBV6-3	TRBJ1-1	.	TGTGCCAGCAGTACGGTCTACACTGAAGCTTTCTTT	CASSTVYTEAFF
.	TRBV20-1	TRBJ2-2	TRBD2	TGCAGTGCTAGGTCTAGCGGGGTGAAGAACACCGGGGAGCTGTTTTTT	CSARSSGVKNTGELFF
.	TRBV20-1	TRBJ1-3	.	TGCAGTGCTAGTGGCGGAGCTGGAAACACCATATATTTT	CSASGGAGNTIYF
.	TRBV6-4	TRBJ2-1	TRBD1	TGTGCCAGCAGTGACTCCGCAGGGGGCAATTACAATGAGCAGTTCTTC	CASSDSAGGNYNEQFF
.	TRBV7-2	TRBJ1-5	TRBD1	TGTGCCAGCAGCTTAGACAGGGGTAGCCAGCCCCAGCATTTT	CASSLDRGSQPQHF
few	TRBV6-2/TRBV6-3	TRBJ2-5	TRBD2	TGTGCCAGCAGTTACTCCCTAGCGGGTCCCCAAGAGACCCAGTATTTC	CASSYSLAGPQETQYF
.	TRBV5-1	TRBJ2-2	TRBD1	TGCGCCAGCAGCCCGACAGGGGAAGGGACCGGGGAGCTGTTTTTT	CASSPTGEGTGELFF
.	TRBV9	TRBJ2-1	.	TGTGCCAGCAGCGTAGCCCCCGGGGGTTCAGCAAATGAGCAGTTCTTC	CASSVAPGGSANEQFF
few	TRBV6-2/TRBV6-3	TRBJ1-1	.	TGTGCAATTTTGGGAAGGGCGATCGGAGAGAACACTGAAGCTTTCTTT	CAILGRAIGENTEAFF
.	TRBV7-2	TRBJ2-1	.	TGTGCCAGCAGCTTAGGGGAATTAAATGAGCAGTTCTTC	CASSLGELNEQFF
.	TRBV3-1	TRBJ2-3	.	TGTGCCAGCAGCCAAGGAGTGACAGTTAACACTTTT	CASSQGVTVNTF
.	TRBV25-1	TRBJ1-4	TRBD1	TGTGCCAGCAGAGCCGACGGGACAGGCACTAATGAAAAACTGTTTTTT	CASRADGTGTNEKLFF
.	TRBV9	TRBJ2-1	TRBD2	TGTGCCAGCAGCGGATCCACCGGGACTAGACAGTTCTTC	CASSGSTGTRQFF
few	TRBV5-4	TRBJ2-2	TRBD2	TGTGCCAGCAGCTTGCTCGTCGGAAGAGCGGGGGCGAGCACCGGGGAGCTGTTTTTT	CASSLLVGRAGASTGELFF